The 3 T cell receptor beta chains presented below share a single source sample, sequenced in a study of shared clonotypes between healthy human individuals. Measured with immunoSEQ multiplex PCR; TCRdb has only the in-frame clones, and not every one. Here the sample spans 550,000 to 600,000 clones, roughly four fifths being singletons. The specimen sequenced was PBMCs. All receptors derive from a woman aged 40 to 50 in good health. Some clones in this sample may be carry-over from other donors' samples.

V usage is TRBV7-2 and J usage is TRBJ2-5, with 10 bases lining up with TRBD2. The CDR3 has 15 residues. In germline, CDR1 is SGHTA, CDR2 FQGNSA. V lost 2 bases, J lost 2 bases, and 2 bases stayed unmatched. The CDR3, as DNA: TGTGCCAGCAGCTTACTAGCGGGAGAGCAAGAGACCCAGTACTTC. Amino acid sequence: CASSLLAGEQETQYF.

This clone was counted at least ten times. The sample carries other DNA sequences with the same CDR3. V usage is TRBV27 and J usage is TRBJ1-1; perhaps TRBD1 as D (6 bases). CDR3 size: 14 residues. Trimming cost V 2 bases and J 0 bases, with 7 bases left between them. Looked up from germline, CDR1 is MNHEY and CDR2 is SMNVEV (reference sequence). DNA of the CDR3: TGTGCCAGCAGTTTAAACAGGGTGAACACTGAAGCTTTCTTT. It yields the protein CASSLNRVNTEAFF.

The V and J genes are TRBV7-2 and TRBJ2-7; 10 nucleotides align to TRBD1. From germline, CDR1 is SGHTA and CDR2 FQGNSA. After removal of 5 bases from V and 2 bases from J, the junction contained 3 bases not matched to a gene. The CDR3 is 14 residues long. CDR3 region: CASSPGQGAYEQYF. CDR3 DNA sequence: TGTGCCAGCAGCCCCGGACAGGGGGCCTACGAGCAGTACTTC. The variable domain in full, completed from reference TRBV7-2 and TRBJ2-7, reads GAGVSQSPSNKVTEKGKDVELRCDPISGHTALYWYRQSLGQGLEFLIYFQGNSAPDKSGLPSDRFSAERTGGSVSTLTIQRTQQEDSAVYLCASSPGQGAYEQYFGPGTRLTVT.